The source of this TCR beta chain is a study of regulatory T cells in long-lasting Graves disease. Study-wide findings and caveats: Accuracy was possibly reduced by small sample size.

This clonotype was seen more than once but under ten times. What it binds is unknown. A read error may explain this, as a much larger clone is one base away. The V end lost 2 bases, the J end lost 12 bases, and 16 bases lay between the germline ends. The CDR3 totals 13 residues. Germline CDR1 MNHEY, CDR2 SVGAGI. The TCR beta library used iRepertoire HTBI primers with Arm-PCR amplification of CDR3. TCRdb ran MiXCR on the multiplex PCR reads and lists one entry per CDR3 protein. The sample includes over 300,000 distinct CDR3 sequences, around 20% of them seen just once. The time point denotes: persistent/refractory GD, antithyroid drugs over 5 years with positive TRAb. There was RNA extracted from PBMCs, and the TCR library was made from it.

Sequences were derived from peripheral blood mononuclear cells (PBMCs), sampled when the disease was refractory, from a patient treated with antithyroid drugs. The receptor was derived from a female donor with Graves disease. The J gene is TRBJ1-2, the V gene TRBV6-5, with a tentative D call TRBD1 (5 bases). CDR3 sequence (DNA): TGTGCCAGCAGTTACGGACGGGGACTGGGCCACACCTTC. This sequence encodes CASSYGRGLGHTF.